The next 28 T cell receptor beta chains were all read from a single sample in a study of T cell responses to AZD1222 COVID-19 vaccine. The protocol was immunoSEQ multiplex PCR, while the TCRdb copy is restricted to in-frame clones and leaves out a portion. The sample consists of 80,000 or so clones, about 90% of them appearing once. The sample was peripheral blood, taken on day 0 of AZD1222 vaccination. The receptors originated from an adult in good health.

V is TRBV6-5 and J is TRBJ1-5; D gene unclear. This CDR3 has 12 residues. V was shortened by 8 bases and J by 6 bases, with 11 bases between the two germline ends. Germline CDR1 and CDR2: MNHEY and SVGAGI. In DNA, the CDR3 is TGTGCCAGCGGGCCAGTGAGTCAGCCCCAGCATTTT. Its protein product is CASGPVSQPQHF.

CDR3 loop: CAWSVQAGLTGELFF. In DNA, the CDR3 is TGTGCCTGGAGTGTACAAGCGGGCCTCACCGGGGAGCTGTTTTTT. The chain uses TRBV30 and TRBJ2-2; a weak D match, TRBD2 (6 bases). CDR3 length equals 15 residues. The V and J ends lost 0 bases and 4 bases respectively, with 12 bases between them. The germline CDR1 and CDR2 sequences are GTSNPN and SVGIG (reference sequence). Full variable domain (remainder filled in from reference TRBV30 and TRBJ2-2): SQTIHQWPATLVQPVGSPLSLECTVEGTSNPNLYWYRQAAGRGLQLLFYSVGIGQISSEVPQNLSASRPQDRQFILSSKKLLLSDSGFYLCAWSVQAGLTGELFFGEGSRLTVL.

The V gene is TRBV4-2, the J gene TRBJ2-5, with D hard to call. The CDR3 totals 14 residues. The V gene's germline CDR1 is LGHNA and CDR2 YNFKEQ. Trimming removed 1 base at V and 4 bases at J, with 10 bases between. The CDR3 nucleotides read TGTGCCAGCAGCCAAGCGGGCGGAGTAGAGACCCAGTACTTC. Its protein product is CASSQAGGVETQYF.

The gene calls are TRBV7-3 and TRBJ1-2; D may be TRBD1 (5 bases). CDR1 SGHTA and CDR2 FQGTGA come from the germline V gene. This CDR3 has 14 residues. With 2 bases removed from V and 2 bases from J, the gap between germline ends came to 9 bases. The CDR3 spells CASSLGGDNYGYTF. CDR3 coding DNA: TGTGCCAGCAGCTTAGGGGGTGACAACTATGGCTACACCTTC.

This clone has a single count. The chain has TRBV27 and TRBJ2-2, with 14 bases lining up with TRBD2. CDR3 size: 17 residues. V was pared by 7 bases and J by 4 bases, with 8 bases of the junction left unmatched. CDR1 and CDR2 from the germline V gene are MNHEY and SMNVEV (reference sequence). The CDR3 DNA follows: TGTGCCAGCACCAGGACTAGCGGGAGGAGGCGCACCGGGGAGCTGTTTTTT. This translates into CASTRTSGRRRTGELFF.

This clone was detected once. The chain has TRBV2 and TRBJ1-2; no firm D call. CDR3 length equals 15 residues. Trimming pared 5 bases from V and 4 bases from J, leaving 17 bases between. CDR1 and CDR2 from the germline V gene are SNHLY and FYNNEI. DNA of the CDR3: TGTGCCAGCAGTATTGGGGTGCTGGCGGGCTATGGCTACACCTTC. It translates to CASSIGVLAGYGYTF.

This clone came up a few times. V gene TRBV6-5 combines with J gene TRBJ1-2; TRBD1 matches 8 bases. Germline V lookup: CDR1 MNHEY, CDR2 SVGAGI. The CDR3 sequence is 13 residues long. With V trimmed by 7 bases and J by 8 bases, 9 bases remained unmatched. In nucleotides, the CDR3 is TGTGCCAGCACGCCCGCGACAGGGGTCGGCTACACCTTC. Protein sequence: CASTPATGVGYTF.

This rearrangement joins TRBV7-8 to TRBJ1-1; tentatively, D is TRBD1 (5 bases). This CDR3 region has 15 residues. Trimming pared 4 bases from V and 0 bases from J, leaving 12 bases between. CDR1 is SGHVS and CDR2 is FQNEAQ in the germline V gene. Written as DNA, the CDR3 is TGTGCCAGCAGCTATCAGGGTAGCGTGAACACTGAAGCTTTCTTT. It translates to CASSYQGSVNTEAFF.

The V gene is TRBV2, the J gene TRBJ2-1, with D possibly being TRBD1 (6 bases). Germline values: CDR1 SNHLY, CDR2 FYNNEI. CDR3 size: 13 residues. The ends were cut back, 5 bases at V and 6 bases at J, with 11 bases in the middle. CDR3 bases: TGTGCCAGCAGTTTAGACAGGTCCAATGAGCAGTTCTTC. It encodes CASSLDRSNEQFF.

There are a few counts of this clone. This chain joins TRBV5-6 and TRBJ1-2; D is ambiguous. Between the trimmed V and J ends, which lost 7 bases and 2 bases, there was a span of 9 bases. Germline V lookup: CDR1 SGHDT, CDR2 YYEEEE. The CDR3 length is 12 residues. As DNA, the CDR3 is TGTGCCAGCCACCGAGAAAACTATGGCTACACCTTC. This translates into CASHRENYGYTF.

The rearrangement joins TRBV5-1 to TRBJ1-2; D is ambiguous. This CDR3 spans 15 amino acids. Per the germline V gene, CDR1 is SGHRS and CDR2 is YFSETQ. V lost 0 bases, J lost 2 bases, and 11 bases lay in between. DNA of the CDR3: TGCGCCAGCAGCTTGGGGGAGGGCCTGAACTATGGCTACACCTTC. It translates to CASSLGEGLNYGYTF. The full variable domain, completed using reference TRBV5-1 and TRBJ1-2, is KAGVTQTPRYLIKTRGQQVTLSCSPISGHRSVSWYQQTPGQGLQFLFEYFSETQRNKGNFPGRFSGRQFSNSRSEMNVSTLELGDSALYLCASSLGEGLNYGYTFGSGTRLTVV.

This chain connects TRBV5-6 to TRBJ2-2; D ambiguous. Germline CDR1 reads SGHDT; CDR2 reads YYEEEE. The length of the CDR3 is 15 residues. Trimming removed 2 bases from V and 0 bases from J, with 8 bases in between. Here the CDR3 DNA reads TGTGCCAGCAGCTTATATGGTACGAACACCGGGGAGCTGTTTTTT. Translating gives CASSLYGTNTGELFF.

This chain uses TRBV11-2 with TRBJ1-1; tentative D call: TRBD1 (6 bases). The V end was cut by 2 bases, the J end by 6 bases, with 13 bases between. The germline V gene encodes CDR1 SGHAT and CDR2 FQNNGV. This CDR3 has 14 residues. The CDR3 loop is CASSLSGGFSEAFF. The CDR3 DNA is TGTGCCAGCAGCTTATCCGGGGGCTTTTCTGAAGCTTTCTTT.

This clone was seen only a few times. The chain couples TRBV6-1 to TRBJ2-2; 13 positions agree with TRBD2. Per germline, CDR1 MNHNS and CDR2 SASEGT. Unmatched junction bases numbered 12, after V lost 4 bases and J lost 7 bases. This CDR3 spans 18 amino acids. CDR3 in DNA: TGTGCCAGCAGTGCCCGACTAGCGGGAGGCACCCTCGGCGGGGAGCTGTTTTTT. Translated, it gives CASSARLAGGTLGGELFF.

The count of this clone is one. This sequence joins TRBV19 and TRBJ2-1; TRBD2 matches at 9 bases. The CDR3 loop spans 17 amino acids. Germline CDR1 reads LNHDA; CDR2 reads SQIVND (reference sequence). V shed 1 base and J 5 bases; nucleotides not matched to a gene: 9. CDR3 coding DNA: TGTGCCAGTAGTATAGGTACGACTAGCGGTATTGACAATGAGCAGTTCTTC. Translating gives CASSIGTTSGIDNEQFF.

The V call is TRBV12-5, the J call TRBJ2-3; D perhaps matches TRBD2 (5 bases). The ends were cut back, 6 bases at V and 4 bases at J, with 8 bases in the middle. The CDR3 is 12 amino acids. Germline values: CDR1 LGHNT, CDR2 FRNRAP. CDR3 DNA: TGTGCTAGTGGAAACGGGGCAGATACGCAGTATTTT. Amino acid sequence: CASGNGADTQYF.

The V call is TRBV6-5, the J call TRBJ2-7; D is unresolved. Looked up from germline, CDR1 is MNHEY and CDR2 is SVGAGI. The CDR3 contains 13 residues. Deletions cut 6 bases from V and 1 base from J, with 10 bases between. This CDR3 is CASRPGRSYEQYF. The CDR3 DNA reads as TGTGCCAGCAGACCAGGTCGGTCCTACGAGCAGTACTTC.

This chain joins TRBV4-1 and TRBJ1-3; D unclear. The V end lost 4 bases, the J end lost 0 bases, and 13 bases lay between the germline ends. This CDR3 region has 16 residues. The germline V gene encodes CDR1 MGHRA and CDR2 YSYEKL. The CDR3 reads CASSPLTVPSGNTIYF. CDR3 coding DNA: TGCGCCAGCAGCCCTCTCACAGTGCCCTCTGGAAACACCATATATTTT.

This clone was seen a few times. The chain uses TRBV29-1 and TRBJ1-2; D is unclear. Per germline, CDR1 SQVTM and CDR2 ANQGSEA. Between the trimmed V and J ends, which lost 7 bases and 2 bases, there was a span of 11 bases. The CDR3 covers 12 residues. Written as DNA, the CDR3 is TGCAGCGCAGAGGACGGGAACTATGGCTACACCTTC. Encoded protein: CSAEDGNYGYTF.

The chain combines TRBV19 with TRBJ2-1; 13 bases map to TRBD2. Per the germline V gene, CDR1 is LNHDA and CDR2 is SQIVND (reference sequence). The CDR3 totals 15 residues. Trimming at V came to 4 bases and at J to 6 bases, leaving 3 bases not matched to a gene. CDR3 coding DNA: TGTGCCAGTAGTACAGGGACTAGCGGGGTCAATGAGCAGTTCTTC. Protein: CASSTGTSGVNEQFF.

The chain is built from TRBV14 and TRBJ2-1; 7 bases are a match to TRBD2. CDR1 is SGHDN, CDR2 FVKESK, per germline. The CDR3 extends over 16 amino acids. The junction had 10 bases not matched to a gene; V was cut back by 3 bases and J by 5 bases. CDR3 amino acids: CASSHLYGAGNNEQFF. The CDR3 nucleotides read TGTGCCAGCAGCCACCTCTACGGAGCGGGGAACAATGAGCAGTTCTTC.

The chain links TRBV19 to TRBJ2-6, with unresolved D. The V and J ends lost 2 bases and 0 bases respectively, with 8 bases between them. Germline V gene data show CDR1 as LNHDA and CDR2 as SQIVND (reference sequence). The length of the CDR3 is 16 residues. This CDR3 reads CASSISENSGANVLTF. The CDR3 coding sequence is TGTGCCAGTAGTATAAGCGAGAACTCTGGGGCCAACGTCCTGACTTTC.

The CDR3 here is CASSRQGAEVGYTF. The CDR3 coding sequence is TGTGCCAGCAGTAGACAGGGGGCGGAGGTTGGCTACACCTTC. The chain uses TRBV6-5 and TRBJ1-2, with 10 bases that match TRBD1. The CDR3 covers 14 residues. The germline gives CDR1 MNHEY, CDR2 SVGAGI. V shed 5 bases and J 7 bases; nucleotides not matched to a gene: 7.

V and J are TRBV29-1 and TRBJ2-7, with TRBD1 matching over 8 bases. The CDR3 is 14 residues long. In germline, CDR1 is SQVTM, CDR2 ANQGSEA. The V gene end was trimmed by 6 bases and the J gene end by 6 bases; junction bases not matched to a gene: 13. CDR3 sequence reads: CSVLGWQGAPEQYF. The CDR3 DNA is TGCAGCGTCTTAGGGTGGCAGGGGGCCCCCGAGCAGTACTTC.

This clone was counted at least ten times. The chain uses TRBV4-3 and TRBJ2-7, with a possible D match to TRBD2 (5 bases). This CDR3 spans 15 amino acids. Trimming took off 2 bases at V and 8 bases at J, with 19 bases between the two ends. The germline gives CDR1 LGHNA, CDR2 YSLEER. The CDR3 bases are TGCGCCAGCAGCCAATCCGGCGGGTCTACCTTGAAGCAGTACTTC. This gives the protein CASSQSGGSTLKQYF.

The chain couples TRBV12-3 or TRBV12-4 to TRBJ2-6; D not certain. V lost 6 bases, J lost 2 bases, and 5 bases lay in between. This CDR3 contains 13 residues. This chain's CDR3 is CASSPTGANVLTF. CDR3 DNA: TGTGCCAGCAGCCCAACTGGGGCCAACGTCCTGACTTTC.

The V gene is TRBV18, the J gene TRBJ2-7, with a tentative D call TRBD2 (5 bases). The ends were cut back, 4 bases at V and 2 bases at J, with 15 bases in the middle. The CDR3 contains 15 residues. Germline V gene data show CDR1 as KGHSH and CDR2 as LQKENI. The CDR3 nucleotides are TGTGCCAGCTCACTCGCTTCCGGACTGACCTACGAGCAGTACTTC. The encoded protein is CASSLASGLTYEQYF.

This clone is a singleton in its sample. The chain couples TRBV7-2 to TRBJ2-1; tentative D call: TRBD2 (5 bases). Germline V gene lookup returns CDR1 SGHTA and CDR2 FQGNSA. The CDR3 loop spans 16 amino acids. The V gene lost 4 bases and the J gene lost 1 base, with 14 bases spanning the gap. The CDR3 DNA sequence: TGTGCCAGCAGCTCCCTCCTGGGCGGGTCCTACAATGAGCAGTTCTTC. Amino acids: CASSSLLGGSYNEQFF.